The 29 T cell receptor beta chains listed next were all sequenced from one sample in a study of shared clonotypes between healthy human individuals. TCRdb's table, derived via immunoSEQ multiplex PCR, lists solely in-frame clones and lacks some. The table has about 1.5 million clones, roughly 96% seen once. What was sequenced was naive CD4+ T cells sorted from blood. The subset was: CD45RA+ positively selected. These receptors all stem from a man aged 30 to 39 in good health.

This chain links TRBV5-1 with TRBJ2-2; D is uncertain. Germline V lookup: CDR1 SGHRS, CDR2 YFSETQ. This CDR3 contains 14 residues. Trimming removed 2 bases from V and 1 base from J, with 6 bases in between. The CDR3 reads CASSFNRNTGELFF. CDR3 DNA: TGCGCCAGCAGCTTTAACAGGAACACCGGGGAGCTGTTTTTT.

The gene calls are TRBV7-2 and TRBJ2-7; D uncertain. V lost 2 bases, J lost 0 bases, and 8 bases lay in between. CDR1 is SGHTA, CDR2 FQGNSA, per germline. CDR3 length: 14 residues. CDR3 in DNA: TGTGCCAGCAGCTTAATTGGCAGCTCCTACGAGCAGTACTTC. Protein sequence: CASSLIGSSYEQYF.

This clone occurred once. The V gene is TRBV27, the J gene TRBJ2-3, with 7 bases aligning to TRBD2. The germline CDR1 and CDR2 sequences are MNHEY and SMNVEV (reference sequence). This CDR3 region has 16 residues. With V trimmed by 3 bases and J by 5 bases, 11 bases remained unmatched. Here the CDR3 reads CASSFRPGLPEDTQYF. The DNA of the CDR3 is TGTGCCAGCAGTTTCCGCCCGGGACTACCCGAAGATACGCAGTATTTT.

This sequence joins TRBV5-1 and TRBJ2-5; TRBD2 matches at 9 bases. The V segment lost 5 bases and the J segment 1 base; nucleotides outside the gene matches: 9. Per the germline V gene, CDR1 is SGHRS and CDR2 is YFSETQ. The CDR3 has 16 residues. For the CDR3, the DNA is TGCGCCAGCAGAGGCGGGACTAGCCCTATCCAAGAGACCCAGTACTTC. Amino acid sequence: CASRGGTSPIQETQYF.

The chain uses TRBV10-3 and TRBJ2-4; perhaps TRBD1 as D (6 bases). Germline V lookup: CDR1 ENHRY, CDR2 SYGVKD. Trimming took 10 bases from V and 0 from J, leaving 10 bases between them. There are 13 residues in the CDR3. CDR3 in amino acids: CANRDPAKNIQYF. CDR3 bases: TGTGCCAACAGGGATCCAGCCAAAAACATTCAGTACTTC.

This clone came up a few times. DNA for the CDR3: TGTGCCAGCAGCCAAGAGCCCGCCCCGGGACTAGCGGGAGAGGGTACAGATACGCAGTATTTT. Its translation is CASSQEPAPGLAGEGTDTQYF. J is TRBJ2-3 and V is TRBV14, with TRBD2 matching 14 bases. The junction had 14 bases not matched to a gene; V was cut back by 0 bases and J by 3 bases. Per the germline V gene, CDR1 is SGHDN and CDR2 is FVKESK. The CDR3 has 21 amino acids.

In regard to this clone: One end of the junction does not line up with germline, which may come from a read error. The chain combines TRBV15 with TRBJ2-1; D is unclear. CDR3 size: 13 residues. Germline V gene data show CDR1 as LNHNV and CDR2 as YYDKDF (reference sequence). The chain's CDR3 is CATSRVSNNEQFF. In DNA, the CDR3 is TGTGCCACCAGCAGAGTCTCCAACAATGAGCAGTTCTTC.

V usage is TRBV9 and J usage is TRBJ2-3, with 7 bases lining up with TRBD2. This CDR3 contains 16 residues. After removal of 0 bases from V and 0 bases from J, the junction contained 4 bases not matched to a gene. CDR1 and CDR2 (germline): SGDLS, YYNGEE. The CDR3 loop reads CASSVGVRGSTDTQYF. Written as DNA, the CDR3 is TGTGCCAGCAGCGTAGGGGTGCGGGGGAGCACAGATACGCAGTATTTT.

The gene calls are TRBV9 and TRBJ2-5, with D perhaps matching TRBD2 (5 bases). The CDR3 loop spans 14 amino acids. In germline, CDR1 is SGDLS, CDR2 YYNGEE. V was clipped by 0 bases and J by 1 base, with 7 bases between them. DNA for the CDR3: TGTGCCAGCAGCGTAGCGGACTCCCAAGAGACCCAGTACTTC. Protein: CASSVADSQETQYF. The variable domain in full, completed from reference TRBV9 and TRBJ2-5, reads DSGVTQTPKHLITATGQRVTLRCSPRSGDLSVYWYQQSLDQGLQFLIQYYNGEERAKGNILERFSAQQFPDLHSELNLSSLELGDSALYFCASSVADSQETQYFGPGTRLLVL.

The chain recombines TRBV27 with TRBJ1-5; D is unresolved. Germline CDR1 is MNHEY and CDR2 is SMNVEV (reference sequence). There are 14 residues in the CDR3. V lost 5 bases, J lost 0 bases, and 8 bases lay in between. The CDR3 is CASSPRNSNQPQHF. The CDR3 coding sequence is TGTGCCAGCAGTCCCAGGAATAGCAATCAGCCCCAGCATTTT.

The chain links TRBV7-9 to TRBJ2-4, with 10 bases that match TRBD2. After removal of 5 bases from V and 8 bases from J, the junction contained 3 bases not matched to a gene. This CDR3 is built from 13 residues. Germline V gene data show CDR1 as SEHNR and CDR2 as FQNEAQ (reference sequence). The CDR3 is CASSPSGRDIQYF. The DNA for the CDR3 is TGTGCCAGCAGCCCTAGCGGGAGAGACATTCAGTACTTC.

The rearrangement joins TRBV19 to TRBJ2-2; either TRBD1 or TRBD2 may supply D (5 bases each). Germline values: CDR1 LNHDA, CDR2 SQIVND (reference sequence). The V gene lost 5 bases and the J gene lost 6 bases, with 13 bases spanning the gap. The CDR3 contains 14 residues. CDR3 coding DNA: TGTGCCAGTAGTCTGGGACCCCAGTCCGGGGAGCTGTTTTTT. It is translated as CASSLGPQSGELFF. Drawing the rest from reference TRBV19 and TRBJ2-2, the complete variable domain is DGGITQSPKYLFRKEGQNVTLSCEQNLNHDAMYWYRQDPGQGLRLIYYSQIVNDFQKGDIAEGYSVSREKKESFPLTVTSAQKNPTAFYLCASSLGPQSGELFFGEGSRLTVL.

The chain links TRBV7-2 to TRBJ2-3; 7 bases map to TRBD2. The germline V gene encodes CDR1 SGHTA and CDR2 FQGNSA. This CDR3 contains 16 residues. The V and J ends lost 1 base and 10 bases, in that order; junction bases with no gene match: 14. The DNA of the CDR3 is TGTGCCAGCAGCTTAGGGGGTGCGGGAGCCTCCGAGGCGCAGTATTTT. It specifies CASSLGGAGASEAQYF.

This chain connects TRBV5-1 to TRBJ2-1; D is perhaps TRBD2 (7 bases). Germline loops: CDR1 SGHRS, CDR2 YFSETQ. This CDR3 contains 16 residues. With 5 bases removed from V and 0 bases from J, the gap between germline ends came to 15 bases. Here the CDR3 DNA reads TGCGCCAGCAGAGGGGGGGCAGAACTCTCCTACAATGAGCAGTTCTTC. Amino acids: CASRGGAELSYNEQFF.

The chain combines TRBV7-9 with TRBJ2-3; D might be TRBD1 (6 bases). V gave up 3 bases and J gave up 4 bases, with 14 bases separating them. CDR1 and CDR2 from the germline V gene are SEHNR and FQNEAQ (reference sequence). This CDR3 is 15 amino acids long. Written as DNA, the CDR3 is TGTGCCAGCAGCTTGGGGGCGCGGGTGGCAGATACGCAGTATTTT. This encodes CASSLGARVADTQYF.

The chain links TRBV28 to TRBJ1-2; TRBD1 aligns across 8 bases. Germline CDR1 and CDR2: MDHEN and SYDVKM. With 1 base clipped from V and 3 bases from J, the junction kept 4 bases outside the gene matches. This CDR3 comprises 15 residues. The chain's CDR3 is CASSLFLQGDYGYTF. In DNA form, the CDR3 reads TGTGCCAGCAGTTTATTCTTACAGGGGGACTATGGCTACACCTTC.

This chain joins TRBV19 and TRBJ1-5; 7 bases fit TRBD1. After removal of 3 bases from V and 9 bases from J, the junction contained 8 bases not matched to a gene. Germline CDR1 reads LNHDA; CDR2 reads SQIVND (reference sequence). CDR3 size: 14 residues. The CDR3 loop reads CASSMDRTPGPQHF. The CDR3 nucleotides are TGTGCCAGTAGTATGGACAGGACGCCAGGGCCCCAGCATTTT.

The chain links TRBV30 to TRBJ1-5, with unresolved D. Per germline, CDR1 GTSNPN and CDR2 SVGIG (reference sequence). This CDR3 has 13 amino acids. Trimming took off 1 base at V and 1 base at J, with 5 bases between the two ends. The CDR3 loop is CAWSDSSNQPQHF. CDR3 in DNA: TGTGCCTGGAGTGATTCAAGCAATCAGCCCCAGCATTTT.

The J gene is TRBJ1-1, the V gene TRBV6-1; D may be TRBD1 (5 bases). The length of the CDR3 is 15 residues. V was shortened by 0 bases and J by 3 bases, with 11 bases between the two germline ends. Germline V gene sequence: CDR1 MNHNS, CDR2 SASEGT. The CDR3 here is CASSEALGVDTEAFF. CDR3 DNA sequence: TGTGCCAGCAGTGAAGCCCTGGGGGTGGACACTGAAGCTTTCTTT.

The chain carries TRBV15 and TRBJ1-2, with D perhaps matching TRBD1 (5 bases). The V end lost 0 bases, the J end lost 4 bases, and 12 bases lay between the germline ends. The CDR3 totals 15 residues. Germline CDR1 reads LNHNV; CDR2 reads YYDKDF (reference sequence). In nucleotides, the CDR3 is TGTGCCACCAGCAGAGACCCCGGGACGGCCTATGGCTACACCTTC. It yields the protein CATSRDPGTAYGYTF. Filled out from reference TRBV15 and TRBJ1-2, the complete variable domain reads DAMVIQNPRYQVTQFGKPVTLSCSQTLNHNVMYWYQQKSSQAPKLLFHYYDKDFNNEADTPDNFQSRRPNTSFCFLDIRSPGLGDTAMYLCATSRDPGTAYGYTFGSGTRLTVV.

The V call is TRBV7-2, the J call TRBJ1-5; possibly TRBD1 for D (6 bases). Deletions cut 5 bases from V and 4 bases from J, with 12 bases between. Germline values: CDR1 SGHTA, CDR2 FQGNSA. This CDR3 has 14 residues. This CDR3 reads CASSQNQGNQPQHF. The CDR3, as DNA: TGTGCCAGCAGCCAAAACCAGGGGAATCAGCCCCAGCATTTT.

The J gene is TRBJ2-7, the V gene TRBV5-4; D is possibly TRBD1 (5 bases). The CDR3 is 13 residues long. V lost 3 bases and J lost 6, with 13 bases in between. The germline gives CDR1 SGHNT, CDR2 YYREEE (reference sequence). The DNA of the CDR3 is TGTGCCAGCAGCTCCACCGGACATATCGAGCAGTACTTC. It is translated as CASSSTGHIEQYF.

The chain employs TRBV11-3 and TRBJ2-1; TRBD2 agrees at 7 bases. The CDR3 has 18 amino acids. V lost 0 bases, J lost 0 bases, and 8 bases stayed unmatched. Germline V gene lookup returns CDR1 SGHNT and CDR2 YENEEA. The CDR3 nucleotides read TGTGCCAGCAGCTTAGATGGGAGGGGAGCAAGCTCCTACAATGAGCAGTTCTTC. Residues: CASSLDGRGASSYNEQFF.

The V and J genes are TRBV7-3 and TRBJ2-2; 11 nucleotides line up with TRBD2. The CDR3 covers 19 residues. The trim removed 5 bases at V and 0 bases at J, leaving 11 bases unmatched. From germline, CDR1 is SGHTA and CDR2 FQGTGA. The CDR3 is CASSALAGGRPANTGELFF. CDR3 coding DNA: TGTGCCAGCAGCGCCCTAGCGGGAGGTCGCCCTGCGAACACCGGGGAGCTGTTTTTT. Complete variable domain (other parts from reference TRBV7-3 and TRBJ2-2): GAGVSQTPSNKVTEKGKYVELRCDPISGHTALYWYRQSLGQGPEFLIYFQGTGAADDSGLPNDRFFAVRPEGSVSTLKIQRTERGDSAVYLCASSALAGGRPANTGELFFGEGSRLTVL.

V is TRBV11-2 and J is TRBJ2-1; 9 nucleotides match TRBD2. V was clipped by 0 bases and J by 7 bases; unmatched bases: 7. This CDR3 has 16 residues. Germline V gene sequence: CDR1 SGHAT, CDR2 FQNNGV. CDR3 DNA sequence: TGTGCCAGCAGCTTAGATCTTTGGCGGGGGGGAAATGAGCAGTTCTTC. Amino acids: CASSLDLWRGGNEQFF.

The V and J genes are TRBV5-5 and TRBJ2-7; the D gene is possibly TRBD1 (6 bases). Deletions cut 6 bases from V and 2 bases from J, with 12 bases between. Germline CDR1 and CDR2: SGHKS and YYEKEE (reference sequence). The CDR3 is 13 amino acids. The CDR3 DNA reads TGTGCCAGCAATCAGGGGACAACCTACGAGCAGTACTTC. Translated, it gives CASNQGTTYEQYF.

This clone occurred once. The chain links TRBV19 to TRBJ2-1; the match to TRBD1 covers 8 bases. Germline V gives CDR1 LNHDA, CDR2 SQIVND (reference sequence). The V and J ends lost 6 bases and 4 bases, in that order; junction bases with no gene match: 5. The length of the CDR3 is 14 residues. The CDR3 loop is CASSVTGVYNEQFF. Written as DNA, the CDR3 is TGTGCCAGTAGCGTGACAGGGGTATACAATGAGCAGTTCTTC.

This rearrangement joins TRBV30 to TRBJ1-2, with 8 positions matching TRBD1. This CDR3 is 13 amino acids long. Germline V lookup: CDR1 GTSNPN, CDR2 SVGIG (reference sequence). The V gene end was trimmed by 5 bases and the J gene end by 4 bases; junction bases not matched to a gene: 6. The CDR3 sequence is CAWEGQDFYGYTF. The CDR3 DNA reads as TGTGCCTGGGAGGGACAGGACTTCTATGGCTACACCTTC.

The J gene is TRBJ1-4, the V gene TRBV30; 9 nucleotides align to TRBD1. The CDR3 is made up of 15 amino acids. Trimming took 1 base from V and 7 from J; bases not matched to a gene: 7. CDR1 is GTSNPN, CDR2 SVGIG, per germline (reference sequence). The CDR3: CAWSGTGGRGEKLFF. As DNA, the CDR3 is TGTGCCTGGAGTGGTACAGGGGGCCGGGGTGAAAAACTGTTTTTT.